The 32 T cell receptor beta chains given below trace back to one sample, sequenced in a study of blood T cell repertoires in COVID-19. Only in-frame clones appear in the TCRdb table, and some are missing; sequencing was by immunoSEQ multiplex PCR. The table has 35,000 to 50,000 clones, 80% to 90% seen once; the top ten hold 15%. Sequenced sample: peripheral blood. Every receptor here comes from a man in his 70s with active COVID-19.

Notes on this clone: A junction boundary mismatches the germline segment, possibly from a read error. V is TRBV5-4 and J is TRBJ1-2, with TRBD1 as a possible D gene (5 bases). CDR1 SGHNT and CDR2 YYREEE come from the germline V gene (reference sequence). The CDR3 is made up of 15 amino acids. CDR3 sequence reads: CASSLFPGTNYGYTF. The CDR3 DNA reads as TGTGCCAGCAGCTTATTCCCTGGGACTAACTATGGTTACACCTTC.

The chain carries TRBV6-5 and TRBJ2-7, with 7 bases identical to TRBD2. V lost 6 bases to trimming and J lost 0 bases; unmatched junction nucleotides: 8. The CDR3 length is 15 residues. Germline loops: CDR1 MNHEY, CDR2 SVGAGI. CDR3 in DNA: TGTGCCAGCAGACTCCTAGCGGAGATCTCCTACGAGCAGTACTTC. Translation gives CASRLLAEISYEQYF.

The gene calls are TRBV5-5 and TRBJ1-5, with TRBD1 matching over 7 bases. CDR1 is SGHKS and CDR2 is YYEKEE in the germline V gene (reference sequence). The CDR3 consists of 14 residues. V lost 4 bases to trimming and J lost 5 bases; unmatched junction nucleotides: 6. CDR3 protein: CASSPTDRDQPQHF. CDR3 bases: TGTGCCAGCAGCCCGACCGACAGGGATCAGCCCCAGCATTTT.

This clone was detected only once. The chain has TRBV10-2 and TRBJ1-5; D unresolved. Trimming left V 7 bases short and J 3 bases short, with 10 bases between. Germline CDR1 is WSHSY and CDR2 is SAAADI. The CDR3 has 13 residues. The CDR3, as DNA: TGCGCCAGCAAACCAGGTCTCAATCAGCCCCAGCATTTT. Protein: CASKPGLNQPQHF.

This chain joins TRBV15 and TRBJ2-4; 10 bases match TRBD1. V was clipped by 6 bases and J by 9 bases; unmatched bases: 8. Germline values: CDR1 LNHNV, CDR2 YYDKDF (reference sequence). There are 14 residues in the CDR3. The CDR3 nucleotides are TGTGCCACCAGTACGGGACAGGGGACGGTCATTCAGTACTTC. Its protein is CATSTGQGTVIQYF.

As regards this clone: An end of the junction differs from the germline gene, which may be a read error. CDR3 bases: TGTGCTAGCAGCTTACTCGTAGAGTCTGAGACCCAGTACTTC. Amino acids: CASSLLVESETQYF. The chain carries TRBV7-7 and TRBJ2-5, with unresolved D. The germline gives CDR1 SSHAT, CDR2 FNYEAQ (reference sequence). The CDR3 covers 14 residues.

This chain connects TRBV11-2 to TRBJ2-5; weak D call: TRBD2 (6 bases). There are 16 residues in the CDR3. The V and J ends lost 1 base and 1 base respectively, with 13 bases between them. Germline assignment: CDR1 SGHAT and CDR2 FQNNGV. The CDR3 reads CASSLGSGGAQETQYF. In nucleotides, the CDR3 is TGTGCCAGCAGCTTAGGATCGGGCGGGGCCCAAGAGACCCAGTACTTC.

This rearrangement joins TRBV7-3 to TRBJ2-3; 9 positions agree with TRBD2. With V trimmed by 5 bases and J by 4 bases, 4 bases remained unmatched. This CDR3 spans 14 amino acids. CDR1 and CDR2 from the germline V gene are SGHTA and FQGTGA. The CDR3 DNA reads TGTGCCAGCAGCCTAGCGGGGAGGGCAGATACGCAGTATTTT. Encoded protein: CASSLAGRADTQYF.

This clone was detected a few times. This chain uses TRBV4-3 with TRBJ1-2; the D gene is possibly TRBD1 (6 bases). Between the trimmed V and J ends, which lost 4 bases and 2 bases, there was a span of 11 bases. The CDR3 runs 14 residues. From germline, CDR1 is LGHNA and CDR2 YSLEER. The CDR3 is CASSRGRGNYGYTF. The CDR3 DNA sequence: TGCGCCAGCAGCCGGGGCAGGGGAAACTATGGCTACACCTTC.

This clone was seen just once. This chain joins TRBV7-9 and TRBJ2-1; TRBD2 aligns across 7 bases. The CDR3 consists of 12 residues. Germline loops: CDR1 SEHNR, CDR2 FQNEAQ (reference sequence). V was pared by 5 bases and J by 13 bases, with 8 bases of the junction left unmatched. In nucleotides, the CDR3 is TGTGCCAGCAGCCCCCGCGGGGGTGAACAGTTCTTC. Its protein is CASSPRGGEQFF.

The chain carries TRBV9 and TRBJ2-5, with D possibly TRBD2 on 5 matching bases. Germline values: CDR1 SGDLS, CDR2 YYNGEE. V was pared by 2 bases and J by 0 bases, with 8 bases between. This CDR3 contains 14 residues. The CDR3 spells CASSVSGYQETQYF. The CDR3, as DNA: TGTGCCAGCAGCGTCTCGGGGTACCAAGAGACCCAGTACTTC.

V and J are TRBV5-1 and TRBJ1-1; TRBD1 matches 7 bases. The CDR3 totals 16 residues. The J segment lost 1 base and the V segment lost 3 bases, leaving 9 bases of the junction unmatched. The germline V gene has CDR1 SGHRS and CDR2 YFSETQ. CDR3: CASSSRQGQRNTEAFF. CDR3 DNA: TGCGCCAGCAGCTCGAGACAGGGCCAGAGGAACACTGAAGCTTTCTTT.

This chain links TRBV6-4 with TRBJ2-6; D is possibly TRBD1 (6 bases). The V gene's germline CDR1 is MRHNA and CDR2 SNTAGT. V shed 4 bases and J shed 10 bases, with 11 bases lying between them. This CDR3 region has 13 residues. CDR3 sequence reads: CASSVEQGNVLTF. The CDR3 bases are TGTGCCAGCAGTGTGGAACAGGGTAACGTCCTGACTTTC.

The CDR3 coding sequence is TGTGCTAGTGGTTTGGGGACAGGTTACACCGGGGAGCTGTTTTTT. This translates into CASGLGTGYTGELFF. J is TRBJ2-2 and V is TRBV12-5; 7 nucleotides match TRBD1. The CDR3 contains 15 residues. V lost 1 base and J lost 3; bases outside the gene matches: 2. Germline loops: CDR1 LGHNT, CDR2 FRNRAP.

The chain carries TRBV27 and TRBJ2-3, with a possible D match to TRBD2 (5 bases). The CDR3 has 13 amino acids. Germline assignment: CDR1 MNHEY and CDR2 SMNVEV (reference sequence). The V gene lost 1 base and the J gene lost 3 bases, with 5 bases spanning the gap. CDR3 loop: CASSLWETDTQYF. In DNA form, the CDR3 reads TGTGCCAGCAGTTTATGGGAGACAGATACGCAGTATTTT.

The chain recombines TRBV9 with TRBJ2-2; 8 bases are shared with TRBD2. V was clipped by 0 bases and J by 5 bases; unmatched bases: 6. This CDR3 has 16 amino acids. The V gene's germline CDR1 is SGDLS and CDR2 YYNGEE. Here the CDR3 reads CASSVEWTSRTGELFF. CDR3 nucleotide sequence: TGTGCCAGCAGCGTAGAGTGGACTAGCAGGACCGGGGAGCTGTTTTTT.

The chain is built from TRBV3-1 (or the pseudogene TRBV3-2) and TRBJ1-4; D not certain. V dropped 1 base and J dropped 0 bases, with 3 bases sitting between them. This CDR3 is built from 14 residues. CDR1 and CDR2 (germline): LGHDT, YNNKEL (reference sequence). The CDR3, as DNA: TGTGCCAGCAGCCAAGCCTCAACTAATGAAAAACTGTTTTTT. Protein product: CASSQASTNEKLFF.

The V gene is TRBV6-2 or TRBV6-3, the J gene TRBJ1-2; 7 bases align to TRBD1. The junction had 8 bases not matched to a gene; V was cut back by 4 bases and J by 6 bases. Germline V gene sequence: CDR1 MNHEY, CDR2 SVGEGT. There are 14 residues in the CDR3. The CDR3 DNA sequence: TGTGCCAGCAGTTCACAGGGGACTTGGGATGGCTACACCTTC. This translates into CASSSQGTWDGYTF.

The chain employs TRBV10-1 and TRBJ2-1, with 8 bases aligning to TRBD2. Germline CDR1 and CDR2: WNHNN and SYGVQD (reference sequence). V gave up 0 bases and J gave up 9 bases; unmatched junction bases: 10. The CDR3 consists of 16 residues. CDR3 residues: CASSESNDGGGIEQFF. For the CDR3, the DNA is TGCGCCAGCAGTGAGTCGAATGACGGCGGGGGGATTGAGCAGTTCTTC.

This clone is judged medium-sized. The genes are TRBV19 and TRBJ2-7; 12 bases are shared with TRBD2. The CDR3 has 17 amino acids. Germline V CDR1 and CDR2: LNHDA, SQIVND (reference sequence). V was clipped by 4 bases and J by 0 bases; unmatched bases: 7. CDR3 nucleotides: TGTGCCAGTAGTACCAGCGGACTAGCGGGGAGCTCCTACGAGCAGTACTTC. Protein sequence: CASSTSGLAGSSYEQYF.

This CDR3 reads CASSQAGGRDTGELFF. The CDR3 DNA sequence: TGTGCCAGCAGCCAAGCAGGGGGCCGCGACACCGGGGAGCTGTTTTTT. V gene TRBV16 combines with J gene TRBJ2-2; 8 bases map to TRBD1. CDR1 KGHSY and CDR2 FQNENV come from the germline V gene. This CDR3 contains 16 residues. V shed 2 bases, J shed 3 bases, and the junction held 5 bases outside the gene matches.

This chain uses TRBV7-3 with TRBJ2-3; no clear D gene. Germline V lookup: CDR1 SGHTA, CDR2 FQGTGA. Trimming cost V 1 base and J 0 bases, with 8 bases left between them. This CDR3 spans 15 amino acids. CDR3 coding DNA: TGTGCCAGCAGCTTAAGCAGTGCTAGCACAGATACGCAGTATTTT. Its protein is CASSLSSASTDTQYF. Full variable domain (missing parts from reference TRBV7-3 and TRBJ2-3): GAGVSQTPSNKVTEKGKYVELRCDPISGHTALYWYRQSLGQGPEFLIYFQGTGAADDSGLPNDRFFAVRPEGSVSTLKIQRTERGDSAVYLCASSLSSASTDTQYFGPGTRLTVL.

The chain uses TRBV5-8 and TRBJ2-5, with 11 bases matching TRBD1. V shed 5 bases and J 4 bases; nucleotides not matched to a gene: 10. Germline V gene lookup returns CDR1 SGHTS and CDR2 YDEGEE. This CDR3 has 16 residues. CDR3 region: CASSFQLGQGAETQYF. The CDR3 nucleotides are TGTGCCAGCAGTTTCCAACTTGGACAGGGGGCAGAGACCCAGTACTTC.

The rearrangement links TRBV28 to TRBJ2-7; D is unclear. The CDR3 sequence is 11 residues long. Trimming took off 4 bases at V and 4 bases at J, with 5 bases between the two ends. Germline V gene data show CDR1 as MDHEN and CDR2 as SYDVKM. The CDR3 DNA reads TGTGCCAGCAGTTCGCAGTACGAGCAGTACTTC. It yields the protein CASSSQYEQYF.

The chain has TRBV2 and TRBJ2-5; 11 bases align to TRBD2. The CDR3 has 15 amino acids. The junction had 8 bases not matched to a gene; V was cut back by 6 bases and J by 5 bases. Looked up from germline, CDR1 is SNHLY and CDR2 is FYNNEI. CDR3 nucleotides: TGTGCCAGCAGACAACTAGCGGGGGAGAGGGAGACCCAGTACTTC. Translated: CASRQLAGERETQYF.

Only one count was recorded for this clone. V gene TRBV2 combines with J gene TRBJ1-6; 8 nucleotides line up with TRBD1. This CDR3 is 15 amino acids long. V gave up 6 bases and J gave up 8 bases; unmatched junction bases: 9. Germline V gene lookup returns CDR1 SNHLY and CDR2 FYNNEI. The CDR3 sequence is CASRTSQGVYSPLHF. CDR3 nucleotides: TGTGCCAGCAGAACCTCACAGGGGGTTTATTCACCCCTCCACTTT.

The chain recombines TRBV7-2 with TRBJ2-3, with 7 nucleotides matching TRBD1. The junction had 4 bases not matched to a gene; V was cut back by 4 bases and J by 3 bases. The CDR3 has 14 amino acids. Germline V CDR1 and CDR2: SGHTA, FQGNSA. The CDR3 bases are TGTGCCAGCAGCTCCAACAGGGGTACAGATACGCAGTATTTT. It specifies CASSSNRGTDTQYF. Supplemented by reference TRBV7-2 and TRBJ2-3, the full variable domain reads GAGVSQSPSNKVTEKGKDVELRCDPISGHTALYWYRQSLGQGLEFLIYFQGNSAPDKSGLPSDRFSAERTGGSVSTLTIQRTQQEDSAVYLCASSSNRGTDTQYFGPGTRLTVL.

The rearrangement uses TRBV7-9 and TRBJ1-2; no firm D call. CDR3 length: 12 residues. Trimming removed 3 bases at V and 2 bases at J, with 4 bases between. CDR1 and CDR2 (germline): SEHNR, FQNEAQ (reference sequence). CDR3 DNA: TGTGCCAGCAGCTTGTCGAACTATGGCTACACCTTC. This codes for CASSLSNYGYTF.

The rearrangement links TRBV5-5 to TRBJ1-4; TRBD1 agrees at 7 bases. With 1 base clipped from V and 0 bases from J, the junction kept 6 bases outside the gene matches. CDR1 and CDR2 (germline): SGHKS, YYEKEE (reference sequence). The CDR3 runs to 17 residues. The CDR3 DNA reads TGTGCCAGCAGCTTGCAACAGGGGACTGCAACTAATGAAAAACTGTTTTTT. Encoded protein: CASSLQQGTATNEKLFF.

The chain joins TRBV3-1 (or the pseudogene TRBV3-2) to TRBJ2-7, with a tentative D call TRBD2 (7 bases). V dropped 2 bases and J dropped 3 bases, with 11 bases sitting between them. The CDR3 has 14 residues. Germline V lookup: CDR1 LGHDT, CDR2 YNNKEL (reference sequence). CDR3 amino acids: CASSQLGGGYEQYF. In DNA form, the CDR3 reads TGTGCCAGCAGCCAACTAGGGGGGGGCTACGAGCAGTACTTC.

This sequence joins TRBV24-1 and TRBJ1-1; D perhaps matches TRBD1 (6 bases). The V and J ends lost 5 bases and 4 bases respectively, with 13 bases between them. The CDR3 is made up of 14 amino acids. The V gene's germline CDR1 is KGHDR and CDR2 SFDVKD. CDR3 residues: CATSVHRVSTEAFF. For the CDR3, the DNA is TGTGCCACCAGTGTTCACAGGGTCAGCACTGAAGCTTTCTTT.

This clone was observed once. The chain is built from TRBV28 and TRBJ2-7; no firm D call. This CDR3 is 11 amino acids long. The V gene's germline CDR1 is MDHEN and CDR2 SYDVKM. The germline V and J ends were trimmed by 5 bases and 7 bases, with 9 bases remaining between them. This chain's CDR3 is CASSTLLEQYF. The CDR3 DNA is TGTGCCAGCAGTACTCTTTTGGAGCAGTACTTC.